This entry features one T cell receptor beta chain sequence. The CDR3 loop spans 15 amino acids. V lost 0 bases and J lost 7, with 16 bases in between. Germline V gene sequence: CDR1 SGHRS, CDR2 YFSETQ. The sample is drawn from a study of T cell changes during pregnancy in multiple sclerosis. The data were produced by immunoSEQ multiplex PCR, yet TCRdb's version contains in-frame clones alone and is incomplete. Among approximately 31,000 clones listed, just over 90% were seen once. The source material was CD4+ T cells from peripheral blood mononuclear cells, sampled in the second trimester of pregnancy. The chain combines TRBV5-1 with TRBJ1-2; a possible D gene is TRBD1 (5 bases). This receptor was identified in a female donor with multiple sclerosis, enrolled in a pregnancy study. The CDR3 DNA follows: TGCGCCAGCAGCTTGGCCGTCGTTCGCGGGGGTGGCTACACCTTC. This sequence encodes CASSLAVVRGGGYTF.